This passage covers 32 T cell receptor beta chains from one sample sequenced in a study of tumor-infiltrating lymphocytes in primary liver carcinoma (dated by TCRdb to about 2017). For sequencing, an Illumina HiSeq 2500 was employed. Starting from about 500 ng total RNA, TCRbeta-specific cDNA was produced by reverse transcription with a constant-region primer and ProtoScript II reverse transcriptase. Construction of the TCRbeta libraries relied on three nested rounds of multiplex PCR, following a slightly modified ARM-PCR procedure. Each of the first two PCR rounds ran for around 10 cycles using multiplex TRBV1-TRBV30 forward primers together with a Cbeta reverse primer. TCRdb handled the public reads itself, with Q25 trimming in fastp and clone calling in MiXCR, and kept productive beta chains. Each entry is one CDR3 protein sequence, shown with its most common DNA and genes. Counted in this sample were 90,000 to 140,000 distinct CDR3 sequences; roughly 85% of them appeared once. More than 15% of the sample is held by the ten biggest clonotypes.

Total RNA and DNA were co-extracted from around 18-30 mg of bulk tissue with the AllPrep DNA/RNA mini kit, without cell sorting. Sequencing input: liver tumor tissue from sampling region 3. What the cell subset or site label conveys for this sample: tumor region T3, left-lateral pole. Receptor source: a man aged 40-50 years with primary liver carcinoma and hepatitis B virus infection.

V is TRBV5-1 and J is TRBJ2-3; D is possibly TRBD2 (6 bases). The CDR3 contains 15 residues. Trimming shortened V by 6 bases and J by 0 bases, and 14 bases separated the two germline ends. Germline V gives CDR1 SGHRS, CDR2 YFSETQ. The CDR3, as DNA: TGCGCCAGCACAGCCCTGGGACTTAGCACAGATACGCAGTATTTT. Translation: CASTALGLSTDTQYF.

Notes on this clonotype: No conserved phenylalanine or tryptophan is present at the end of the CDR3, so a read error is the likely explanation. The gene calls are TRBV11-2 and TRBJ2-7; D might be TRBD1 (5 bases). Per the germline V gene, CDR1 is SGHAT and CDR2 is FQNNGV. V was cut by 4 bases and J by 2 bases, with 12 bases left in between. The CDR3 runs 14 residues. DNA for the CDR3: TGTGCCAGCAGCTCTAACAGGAATACCTACGAGCAGTACCTC. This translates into CASSSNRNTYEQYL.

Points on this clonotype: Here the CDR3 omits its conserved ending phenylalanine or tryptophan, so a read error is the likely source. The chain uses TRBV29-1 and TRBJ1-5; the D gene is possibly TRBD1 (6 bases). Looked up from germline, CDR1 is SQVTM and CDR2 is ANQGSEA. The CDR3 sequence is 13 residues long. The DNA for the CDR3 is TGTAGCGTTGTCGGACAGATCATTCAGCCACAGCATTAT. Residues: CSVVGQIIQPQHY.

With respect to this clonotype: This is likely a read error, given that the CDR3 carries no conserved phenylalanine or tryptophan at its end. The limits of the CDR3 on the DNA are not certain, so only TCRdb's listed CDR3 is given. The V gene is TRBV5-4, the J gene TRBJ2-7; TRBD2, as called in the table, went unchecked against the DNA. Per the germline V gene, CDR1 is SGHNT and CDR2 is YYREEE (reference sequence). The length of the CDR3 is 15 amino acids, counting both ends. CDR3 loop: CASSSTSGFSYEQYL.

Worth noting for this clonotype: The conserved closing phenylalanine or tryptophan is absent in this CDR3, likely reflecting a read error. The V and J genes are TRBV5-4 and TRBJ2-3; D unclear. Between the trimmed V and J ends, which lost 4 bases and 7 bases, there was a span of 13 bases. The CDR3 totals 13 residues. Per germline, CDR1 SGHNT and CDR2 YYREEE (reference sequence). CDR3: CASSPPGVNTQYL. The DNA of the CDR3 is TGTGCCAGCAGCCCCCCGGGTGTTAATACGCAGTATTTA.

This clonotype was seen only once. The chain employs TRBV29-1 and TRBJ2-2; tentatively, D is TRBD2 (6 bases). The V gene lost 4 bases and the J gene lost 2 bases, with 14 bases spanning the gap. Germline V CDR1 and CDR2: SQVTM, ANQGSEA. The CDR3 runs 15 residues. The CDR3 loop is CSVGPSASNTGELFF. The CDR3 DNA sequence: TGCAGCGTTGGGCCTAGCGCGTCAAACACCGGGGAGCTGTTTTTT.

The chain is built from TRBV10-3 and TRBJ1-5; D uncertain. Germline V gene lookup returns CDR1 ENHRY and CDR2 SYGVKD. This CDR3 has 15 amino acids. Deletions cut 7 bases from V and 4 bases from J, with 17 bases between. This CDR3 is CAIIDDDGQNQPQHF. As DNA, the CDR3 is TGTGCCATCATAGATGACGACGGCCAAAATCAGCCCCAGCATTTT.

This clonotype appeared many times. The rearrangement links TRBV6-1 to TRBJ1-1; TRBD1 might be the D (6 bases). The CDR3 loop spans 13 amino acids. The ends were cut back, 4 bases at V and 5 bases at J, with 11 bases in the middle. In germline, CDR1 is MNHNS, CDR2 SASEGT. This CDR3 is CASSAQGRTEAFF. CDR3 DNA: TGTGCCAGCAGTGCACAGGGTAGGACTGAAGCTTTCTTT.

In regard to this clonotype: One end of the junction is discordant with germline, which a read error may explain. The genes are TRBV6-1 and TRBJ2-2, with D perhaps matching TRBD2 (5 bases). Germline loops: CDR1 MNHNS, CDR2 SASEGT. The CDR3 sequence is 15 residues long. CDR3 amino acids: CSSSEGWWLAGELFF. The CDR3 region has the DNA TGTAGCAGCAGTGAAGGGTGGTGGCTCGCCGGGGAGTTGTTTTTT.

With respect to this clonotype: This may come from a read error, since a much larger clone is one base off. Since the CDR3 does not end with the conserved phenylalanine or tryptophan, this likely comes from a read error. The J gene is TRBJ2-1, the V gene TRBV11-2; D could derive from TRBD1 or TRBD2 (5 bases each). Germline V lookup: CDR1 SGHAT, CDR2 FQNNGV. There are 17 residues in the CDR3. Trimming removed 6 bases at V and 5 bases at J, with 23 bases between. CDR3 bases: TGTGCCAGCAGAAAAACCGGGACCACGATTGGAGACAATGAGCAGTTCCTC. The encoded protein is CASRKTGTTIGDNEQFL.

The DNA of the CDR3 is TGTGGTGTCAGCTCTAACCCAGGGGAAGGCTACACCTTC. Protein product: CGVSSNPGEGYTF. V is TRBV11-2 and J is TRBJ1-2; D is possibly TRBD1 (6 bases). The germline CDR1 and CDR2 sequences are SGHAT and FQNNGV. The length of the CDR3 is 13 residues.

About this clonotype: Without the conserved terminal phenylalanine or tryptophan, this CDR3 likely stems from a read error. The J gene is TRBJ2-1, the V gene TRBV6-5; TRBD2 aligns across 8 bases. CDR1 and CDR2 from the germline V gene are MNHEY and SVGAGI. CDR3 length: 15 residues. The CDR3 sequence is CTIGFSGRPADEQFY. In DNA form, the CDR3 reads TGTACCATCGGCTTCAGCGGGAGACCGGCAGATGAGCAGTTCTAC.

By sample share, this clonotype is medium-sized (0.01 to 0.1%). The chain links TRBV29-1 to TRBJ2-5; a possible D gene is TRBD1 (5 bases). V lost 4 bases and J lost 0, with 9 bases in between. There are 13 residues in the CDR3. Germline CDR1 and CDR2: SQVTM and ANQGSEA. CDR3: CSVGQTYQETQYF. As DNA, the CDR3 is TGCAGCGTTGGACAGACGTACCAAGAGACCCAGTACTTC.

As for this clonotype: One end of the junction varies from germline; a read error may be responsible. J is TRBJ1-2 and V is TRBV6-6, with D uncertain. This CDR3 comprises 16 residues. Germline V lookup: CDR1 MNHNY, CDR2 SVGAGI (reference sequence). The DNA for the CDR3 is TGTGCCAGCAGCGAAGATCCAGCCGGAGGAGGATATGGCTACACTTTC. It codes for CASSEDPAGGGYGYTF.

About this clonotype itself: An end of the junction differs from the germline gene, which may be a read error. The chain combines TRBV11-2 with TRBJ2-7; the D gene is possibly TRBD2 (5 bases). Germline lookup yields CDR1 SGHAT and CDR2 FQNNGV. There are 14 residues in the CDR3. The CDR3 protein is CAGSLPDETQRTYF. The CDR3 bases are TGTGCCGGCAGCCTACCAGATGAAACTCAGAGGACTTACTTC.

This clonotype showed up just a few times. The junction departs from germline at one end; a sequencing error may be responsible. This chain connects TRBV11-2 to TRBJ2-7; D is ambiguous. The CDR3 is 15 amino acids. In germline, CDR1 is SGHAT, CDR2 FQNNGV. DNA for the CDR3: TGTGTCAGCAGCTCCGGACGGCTTTACGCGCACGTGCAGTACTTC. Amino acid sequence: CVSSSGRLYAHVQYF.

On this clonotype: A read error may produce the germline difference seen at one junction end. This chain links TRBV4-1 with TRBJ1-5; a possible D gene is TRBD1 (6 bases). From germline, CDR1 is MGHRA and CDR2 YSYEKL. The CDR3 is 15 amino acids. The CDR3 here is CTSSPIEGGNQPRHF. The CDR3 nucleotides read TGCACCAGCAGTCCCATAGAGGGGGGCAATCAGCCCCGGCATTTT.

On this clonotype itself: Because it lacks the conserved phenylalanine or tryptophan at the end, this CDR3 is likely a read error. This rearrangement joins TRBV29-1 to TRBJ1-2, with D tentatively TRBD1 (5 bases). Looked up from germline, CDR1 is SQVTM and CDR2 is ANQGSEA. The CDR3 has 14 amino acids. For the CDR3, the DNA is TGCAGCATTGAAGATAGGGGCCTCCCTTTGAGCTACACCTAC. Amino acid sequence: CSIEDRGLPLSYTY.

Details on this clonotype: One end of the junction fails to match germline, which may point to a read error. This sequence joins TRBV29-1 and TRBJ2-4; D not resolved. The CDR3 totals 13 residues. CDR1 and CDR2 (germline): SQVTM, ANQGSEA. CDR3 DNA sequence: TGCAGCGGATTAGGTGGGCAGAAAATCATTCGGTACTTC. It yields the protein CSGLGGQKIIRYF.

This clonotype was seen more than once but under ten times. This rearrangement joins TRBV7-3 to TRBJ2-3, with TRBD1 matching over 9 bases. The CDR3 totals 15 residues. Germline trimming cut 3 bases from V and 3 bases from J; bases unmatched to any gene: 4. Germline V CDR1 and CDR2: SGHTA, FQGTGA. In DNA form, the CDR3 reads TGTGCCAGCAGCTTGGGACAGGGCCGTACAGATACGCAGTATTTT. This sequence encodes CASSLGQGRTDTQYF.

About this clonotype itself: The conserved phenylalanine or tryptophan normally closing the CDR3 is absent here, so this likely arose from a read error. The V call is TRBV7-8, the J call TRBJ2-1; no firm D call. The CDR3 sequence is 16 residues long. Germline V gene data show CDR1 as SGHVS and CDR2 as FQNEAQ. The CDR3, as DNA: TGTGTCAGCAGCTTAGCCTCGGGTAGCTCATTCGGTGAGCAGTTCATC. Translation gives CVSSLASGSSFGEQFI.

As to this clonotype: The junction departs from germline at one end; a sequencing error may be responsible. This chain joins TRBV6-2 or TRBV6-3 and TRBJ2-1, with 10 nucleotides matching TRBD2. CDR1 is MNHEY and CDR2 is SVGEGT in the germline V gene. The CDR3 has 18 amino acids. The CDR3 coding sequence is TGTGCCAGTAGTTCCCCGGCTAGCGGGAGTGTAGAGAGGGGTGAGAAGTTCTTC. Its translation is CASSSPASGSVERGEKFF.

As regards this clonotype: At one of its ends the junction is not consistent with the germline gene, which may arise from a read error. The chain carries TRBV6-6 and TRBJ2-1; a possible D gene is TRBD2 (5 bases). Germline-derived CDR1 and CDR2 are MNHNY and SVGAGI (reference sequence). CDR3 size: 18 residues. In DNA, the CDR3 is TGTGCCAGCAGTTACTCGAATGGGCTAGCTGTCTCCTACATTGAGCAGTTCTTC. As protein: CASSYSNGLAVSYIEQFF.

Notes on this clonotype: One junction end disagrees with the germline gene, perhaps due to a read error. The CDR3 region is CSVGAPTGTQAANCGYTF. For the CDR3, the DNA is TGCAGCGTTGGGGCACCAACAGGAACTCAAGCGGCTAACTGTGGCTATACCTTC. The V call is TRBV29-1, the J call TRBJ1-2; the D gene is possibly TRBD1 (5 bases). The CDR3 sequence is 18 residues long. Germline CDR1 SQVTM, CDR2 ANQGSEA.

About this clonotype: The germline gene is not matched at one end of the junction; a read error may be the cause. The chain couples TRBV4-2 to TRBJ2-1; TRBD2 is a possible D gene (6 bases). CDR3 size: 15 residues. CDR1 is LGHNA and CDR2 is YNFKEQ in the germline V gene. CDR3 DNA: TGTGCCAGCAACCAAGCAATGGAGGGCTACAATGGGCAGTTGTTC. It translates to CASNQAMEGYNGQLF.

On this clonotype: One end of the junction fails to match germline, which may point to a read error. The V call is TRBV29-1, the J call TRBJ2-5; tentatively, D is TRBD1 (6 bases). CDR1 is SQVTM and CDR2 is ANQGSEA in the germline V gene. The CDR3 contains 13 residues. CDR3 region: CSGQEAKVESQYF. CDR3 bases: TGCAGCGGACAGGAGGCGAAAGTAGAGAGCCAGTACTTC.

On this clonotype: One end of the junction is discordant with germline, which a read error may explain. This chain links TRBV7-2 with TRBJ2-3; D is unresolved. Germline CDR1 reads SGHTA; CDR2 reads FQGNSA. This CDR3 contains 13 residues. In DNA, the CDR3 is TGTGCCAGCAGCCGGTGGACCACAGATTCGCAGTATTTT. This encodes CASSRWTTDSQYF. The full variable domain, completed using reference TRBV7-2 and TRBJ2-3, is GAGVSQSPSNKVTEKGKDVELRCDPISGHTALYWYRQSLGQGLEFLIYFQGNSAPDKSGLPSDRFSAERTGGSVSTLTIQRTQQEDSAVYLCASSRWTTDSQYFGPGTRLTVL.

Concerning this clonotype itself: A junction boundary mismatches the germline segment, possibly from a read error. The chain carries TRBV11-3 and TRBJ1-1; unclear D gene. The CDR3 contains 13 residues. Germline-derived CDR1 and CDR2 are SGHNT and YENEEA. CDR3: CGGSLGFGSEAFF. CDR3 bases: TGTGGCGGCAGCTTAGGTTTCGGCAGTGAAGCCTTCTTT.

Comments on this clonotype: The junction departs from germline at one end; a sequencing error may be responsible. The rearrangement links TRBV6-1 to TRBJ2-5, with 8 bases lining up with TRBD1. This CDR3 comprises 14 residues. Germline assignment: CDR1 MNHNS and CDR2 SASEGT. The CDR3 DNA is TGCACCAGCAGTGAAGTTTGGGGGACAGGGACCCAGTACTTC. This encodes CTSSEVWGTGTQYF.

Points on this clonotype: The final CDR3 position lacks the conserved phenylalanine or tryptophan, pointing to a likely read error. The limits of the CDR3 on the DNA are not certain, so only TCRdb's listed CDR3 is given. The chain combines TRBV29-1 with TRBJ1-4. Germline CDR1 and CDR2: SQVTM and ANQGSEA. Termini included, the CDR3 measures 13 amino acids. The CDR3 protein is CSVEEGLGEKLFS.

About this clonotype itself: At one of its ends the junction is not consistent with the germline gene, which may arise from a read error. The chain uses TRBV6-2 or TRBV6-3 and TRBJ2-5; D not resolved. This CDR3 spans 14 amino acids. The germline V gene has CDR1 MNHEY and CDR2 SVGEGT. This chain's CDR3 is CVSSYTGGQETQYF. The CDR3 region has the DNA TGTGTCAGCAGTTACACGGGTGGCCAAGAGACCCAATACTTC.

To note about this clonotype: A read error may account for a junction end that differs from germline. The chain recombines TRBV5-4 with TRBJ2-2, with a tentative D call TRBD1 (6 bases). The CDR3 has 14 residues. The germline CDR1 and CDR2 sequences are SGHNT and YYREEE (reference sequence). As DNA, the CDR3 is TGTGCCAGCAAGCCAGGGGCGAATACCGGGGAGCTGTTTTTT. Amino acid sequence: CASKPGANTGELFF.